These T cell receptor beta chains were read from a single sample in a study of OX40 agonist ivuxolimab in advanced cancers. Method: immunoSEQ multiplex PCR; TCRdb's copy keeps in-frame clones and lacks some. This table has about 76,000 clones, 85% appearing once. Material: CD4+ or CD8+ T cells sorted from blood, obtained in a trial of the OX40 agonist ivuxolimab. These receptors were obtained from an adult with an advanced solid tumor such as melanoma, head and neck, liver or kidney cancer. Each CDR3 is given with its conserved first and last residue. Each record gives: D gene, V gene, clone size, J gene, CDR3 DNA, CDR3 protein. A D gene is named only where the DNA matches it firmly. Size tells how often a clone was seen (once, few, many) or the class of an expanded clone, and some rows leave it out.

.	TRBV5-1	.	TRBJ1-1	TGCGCCAGCAGGTCTACAGGGCCGGGCACTGAAGCTTTCTTT	CASRSTGPGTEAFF
TRBD1	TRBV7-3	.	TRBJ2-2	TGTGCCAGCAGCCCCCAGGGACAGGGTCTGACCGGGGAGCTGTTTTTT	CASSPQGQGLTGELFF
.	TRBV5-1	.	TRBJ2-7	TGCGCCAGCAGCTTGGGACAGCGTTACGAGCAGTACTTC	CASSLGQRYEQYF
.	TRBV29-1	once	TRBJ2-6	TGCAGCGTTGTGGGGACTGGGGCCAACGTCCTGACTTTC	CSVVGTGANVLTF
.	TRBV4-1	.	TRBJ1-2	TGCGCCAGCAGCCAAGGACCTCTCGACTATGGCTACACCTTC	CASSQGPLDYGYTF
.	TRBV12-2	.	TRBJ2-7	TGTGCAAGTCGCTTAAACGGGACTAGCGGGAGGGTATCCTACGAGCAGTACTTC	CASRLNGTSGRVSYEQYF
.	TRBV7-9	.	TRBJ1-1	TGTGCCAGCAGCGTCGGTCAGGGTTTGAGCACTGAAGCTTTCTTT	CASSVGQGLSTEAFF
.	TRBV10-3	.	TRBJ1-1	TGTGCCATCACGGACATGAACACTGAAGCTTTCTTT	CAITDMNTEAFF
.	TRBV2	once	TRBJ2-1	TGTGCCAGCCGGCCAGCTACTGGATACAATGAGCAGTTCTTC	CASRPATGYNEQFF
.	TRBV4-2	.	TRBJ2-7	TGTGCCAGCAGCCAAGACAACAGGGACTACCGCCCCTACGAGCAGTACTTC	CASSQDNRDYRPYEQYF
.	TRBV27	.	TRBJ2-1	TGTGCCAGCAGTCCGACTAGAAATGAGCAGTTCTTC	CASSPTRNEQFF
TRBD1	TRBV10-2	.	TRBJ2-2	TGCGCCACCCCGGGACAGGCGAACACCGGGGAGCTGTTTTTT	CATPGQANTGELFF
TRBD1	TRBV5-1	.	TRBJ1-1	TGCGCCAGCAGCCCGACAGGGGATACTGAAGCTTTCTTT	CASSPTGDTEAFF
TRBD2	TRBV5-1	.	TRBJ2-5	TGCGCCAGCAGCACTCAGGGACTAGCGGGAGTCAGGACCCAGTACTTC	CASSTQGLAGVRTQYF
TRBD1	TRBV13	.	TRBJ2-2	TGTGCCAGCAGCCGCCGGGACAGGCACACCGGGGAGCTGTTTTTT	CASSRRDRHTGELFF
.	TRBV5-1	.	TRBJ2-2	TGCGCCAGCAGCGATCGGAAGGTCGGTGACACCGGGGAGCTGTTTTTT	CASSDRKVGDTGELFF